This T cell receptor (beta chain) was recovered during a study of OX40 agonist ivuxolimab in advanced cancers. The overall study: Past anti-PD-1, anti-PD-L1 or anti-CTLA-4 therapy was accepted, and 35% to 45% had received some. Three individuals attained partial responses, comprising one hepatocellular carcinoma case and two cutaneous melanoma cases.

Here immunoSEQ multiplex PCR was the method, and the copy in TCRdb shows in-frame clones only, minus some. The top ten clones hold about 2% of a sample with fewer than 45,000 clones, roughly four fifths of them seen once. This CDR3 spans 19 amino acids. V was pared by 3 bases and J by 5 bases, with 21 bases of the junction left unmatched. Germline CDR1 and CDR2: MDHEN and SYDVKM. The sequence was obtained from an adult with an advanced solid tumor such as melanoma, head and neck, liver or kidney cancer. The sample here was CD4+ or CD8+ T cells sorted from blood, taken in a trial of the OX40 agonist ivuxolimab. The chain carries TRBV28 and TRBJ1-2; 7 nucleotides match TRBD1. This CDR3 reads CASSFPSSIGQVVWYGYTF. The CDR3 DNA follows: TGTGCCAGCAGTTTTCCAAGCTCAATCGGACAGGTGGTGTGGTATGGCTACACCTTC.